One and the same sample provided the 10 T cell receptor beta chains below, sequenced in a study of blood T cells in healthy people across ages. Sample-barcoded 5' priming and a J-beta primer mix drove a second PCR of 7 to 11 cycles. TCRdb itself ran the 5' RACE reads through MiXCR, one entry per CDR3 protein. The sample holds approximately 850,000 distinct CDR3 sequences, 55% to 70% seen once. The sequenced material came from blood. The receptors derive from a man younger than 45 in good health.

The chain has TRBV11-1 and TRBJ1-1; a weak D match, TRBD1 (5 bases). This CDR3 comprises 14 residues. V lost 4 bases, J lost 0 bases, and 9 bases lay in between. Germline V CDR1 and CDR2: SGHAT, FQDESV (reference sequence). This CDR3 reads CASSSTEMNTEAFF. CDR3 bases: TGTGCCAGCAGCTCGACAGAGATGAACACTGAAGCTTTCTTT.

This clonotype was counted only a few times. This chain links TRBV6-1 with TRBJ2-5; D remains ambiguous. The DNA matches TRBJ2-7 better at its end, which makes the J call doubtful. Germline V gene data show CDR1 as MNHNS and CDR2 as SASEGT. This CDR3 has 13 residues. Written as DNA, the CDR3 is TGTGCCAGCAGTGAAACCCCTTCCTACGAGCAGTACTTC. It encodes CASSETPSYEQYF.

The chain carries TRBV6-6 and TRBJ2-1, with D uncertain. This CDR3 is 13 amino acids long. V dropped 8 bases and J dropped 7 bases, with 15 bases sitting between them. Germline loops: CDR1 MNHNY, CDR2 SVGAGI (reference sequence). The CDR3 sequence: CASDLKFQNEQFF. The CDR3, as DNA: TGTGCCAGCGACCTAAAATTTCAGAATGAGCAGTTCTTC.

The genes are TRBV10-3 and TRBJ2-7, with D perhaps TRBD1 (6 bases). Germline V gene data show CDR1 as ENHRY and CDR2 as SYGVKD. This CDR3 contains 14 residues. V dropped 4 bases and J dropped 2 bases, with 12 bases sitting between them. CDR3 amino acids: CAISGPQGPYEQYF. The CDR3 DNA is TGTGCCATCAGTGGACCACAGGGACCCTACGAGCAGTACTTC.

CDR3 loop: CSAQTSLGADEQYF. The CDR3 nucleotides are TGCAGTGCACAGACTAGTTTGGGAGCGGACGAGCAGTACTTC. This chain uses TRBV20-1 with TRBJ2-5, with D perhaps matching TRBD2 (6 bases). The J call is uncertain, as TRBJ2-7 better fits the DNA end. This CDR3 is 14 amino acids long. Germline V lookup: CDR1 DFQATT, CDR2 SNEGSKA (reference sequence).

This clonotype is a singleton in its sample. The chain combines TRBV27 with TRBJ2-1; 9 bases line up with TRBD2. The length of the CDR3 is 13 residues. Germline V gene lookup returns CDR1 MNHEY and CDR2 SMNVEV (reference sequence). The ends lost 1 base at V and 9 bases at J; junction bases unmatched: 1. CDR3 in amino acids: CASSLLAGAEQFF. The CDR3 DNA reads TGTGCCAGCAGTTTATTAGCGGGAGCTGAGCAGTTCTTC.

CDR3: CASSPAGTEAFF. The CDR3 DNA reads TGCGCCAGCAGCCCGGCCGGCACTGAAGCTTTCTTT. The chain recombines TRBV5-1 with TRBJ1-1; D is unclear. Germline loops: CDR1 SGHRS, CDR2 YFSETQ. Trimming left V 4 bases short and J 4 bases short, with 8 bases between. This CDR3 comprises 12 residues.

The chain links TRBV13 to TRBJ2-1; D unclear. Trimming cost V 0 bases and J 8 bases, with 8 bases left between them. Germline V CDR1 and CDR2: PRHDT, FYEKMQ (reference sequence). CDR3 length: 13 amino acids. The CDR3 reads CASSLGRRDEQFF. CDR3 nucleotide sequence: TGTGCCAGCAGCTTAGGTCGCCGCGATGAGCAGTTCTTC.

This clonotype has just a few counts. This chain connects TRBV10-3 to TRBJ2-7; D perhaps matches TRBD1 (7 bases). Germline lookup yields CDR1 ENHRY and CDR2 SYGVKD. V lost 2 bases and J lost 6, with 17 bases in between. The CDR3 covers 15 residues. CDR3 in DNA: TGTGCCATCAGTGAGACAGATCGACAGGGAGGCGAGCAGTACTTC. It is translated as CAISETDRQGGEQYF.

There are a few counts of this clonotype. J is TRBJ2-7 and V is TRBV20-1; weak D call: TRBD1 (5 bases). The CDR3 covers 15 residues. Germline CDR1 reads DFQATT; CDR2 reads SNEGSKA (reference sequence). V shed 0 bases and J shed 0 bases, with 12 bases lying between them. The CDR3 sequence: CSARDRHRNSYEQYF. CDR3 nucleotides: TGCAGTGCTAGAGATAGACACAGGAACTCCTACGAGCAGTACTTC.